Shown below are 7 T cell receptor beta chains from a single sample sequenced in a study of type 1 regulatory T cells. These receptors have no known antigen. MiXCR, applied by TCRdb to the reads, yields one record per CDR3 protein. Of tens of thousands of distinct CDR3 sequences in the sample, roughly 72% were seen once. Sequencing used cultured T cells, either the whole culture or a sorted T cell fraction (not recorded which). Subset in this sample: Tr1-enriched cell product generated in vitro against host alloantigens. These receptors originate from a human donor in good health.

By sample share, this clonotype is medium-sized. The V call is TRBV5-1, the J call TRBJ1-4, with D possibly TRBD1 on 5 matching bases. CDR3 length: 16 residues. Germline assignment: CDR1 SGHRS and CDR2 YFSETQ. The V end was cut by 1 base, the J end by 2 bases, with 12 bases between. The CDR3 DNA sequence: TGCGCCAGCAGCTTGTTTGGGGGGAATACTAATGAAAAACTGTTTTTT. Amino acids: CASSLFGGNTNEKLFF. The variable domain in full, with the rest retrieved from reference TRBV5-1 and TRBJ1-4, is KAGVTQTPRYLIKTRGQQVTLSCSPISGHRSVSWYQQTPGQGLQFLFEYFSETQRNKGNFPGRFSGRQFSNSRSEMNVSTLELGDSALYLCASSLFGGNTNEKLFFGSGTQLSVL.

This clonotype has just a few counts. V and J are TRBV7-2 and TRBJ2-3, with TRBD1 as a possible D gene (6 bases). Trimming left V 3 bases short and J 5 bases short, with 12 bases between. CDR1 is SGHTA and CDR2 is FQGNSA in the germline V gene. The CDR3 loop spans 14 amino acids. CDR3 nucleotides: TGTGCCAGCAGCTTCGGGGACAACCAAGATACGCAGTATTTT. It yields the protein CASSFGDNQDTQYF.

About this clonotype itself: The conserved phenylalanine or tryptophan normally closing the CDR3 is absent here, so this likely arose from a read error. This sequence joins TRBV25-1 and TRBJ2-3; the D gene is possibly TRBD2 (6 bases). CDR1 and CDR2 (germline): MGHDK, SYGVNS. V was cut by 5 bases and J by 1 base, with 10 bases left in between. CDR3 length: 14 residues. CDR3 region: CASSFASGTDTQYS. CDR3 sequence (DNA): TGTGCCAGCAGTTTCGCTAGCGGCACAGATACGCAGTATTCT.

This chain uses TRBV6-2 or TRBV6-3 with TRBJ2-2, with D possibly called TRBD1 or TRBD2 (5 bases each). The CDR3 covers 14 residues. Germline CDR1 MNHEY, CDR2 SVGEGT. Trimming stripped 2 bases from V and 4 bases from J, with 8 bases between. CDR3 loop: CASSYEGSTGELFF. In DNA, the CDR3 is TGTGCCAGCAGTTACGAGGGGTCCACCGGGGAGCTGTTTTTT.

CDR3 nucleotides: TGTGCCAGCAGCTTAGGTCGTAGCGGGGGGCGCCAAGAGACCCAGTACTTC. Its protein is CASSLGRSGGRQETQYF. The chain links TRBV11-2 to TRBJ2-5; 10 bases fit TRBD2. Looked up from germline, CDR1 is SGHAT and CDR2 is FQNNGV. The trim removed 1 base at V and 1 base at J, leaving 6 bases unmatched. CDR3 length equals 17 residues.

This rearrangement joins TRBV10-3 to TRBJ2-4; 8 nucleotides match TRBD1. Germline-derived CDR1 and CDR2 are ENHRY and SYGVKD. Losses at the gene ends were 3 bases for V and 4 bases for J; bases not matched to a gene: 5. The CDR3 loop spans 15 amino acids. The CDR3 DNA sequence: TGTGCCATCAGTGATACAGGGGGGCGAAAAAACATTCAGTACTTC. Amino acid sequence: CAISDTGGRKNIQYF.

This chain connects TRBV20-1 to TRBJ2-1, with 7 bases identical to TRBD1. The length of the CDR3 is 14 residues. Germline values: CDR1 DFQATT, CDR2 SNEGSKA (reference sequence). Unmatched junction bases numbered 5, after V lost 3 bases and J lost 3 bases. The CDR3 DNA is TGCAGTGCTAGCGGGACAGCTAGCTACAATGAGCAGTTCTTC. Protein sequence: CSASGTASYNEQFF.